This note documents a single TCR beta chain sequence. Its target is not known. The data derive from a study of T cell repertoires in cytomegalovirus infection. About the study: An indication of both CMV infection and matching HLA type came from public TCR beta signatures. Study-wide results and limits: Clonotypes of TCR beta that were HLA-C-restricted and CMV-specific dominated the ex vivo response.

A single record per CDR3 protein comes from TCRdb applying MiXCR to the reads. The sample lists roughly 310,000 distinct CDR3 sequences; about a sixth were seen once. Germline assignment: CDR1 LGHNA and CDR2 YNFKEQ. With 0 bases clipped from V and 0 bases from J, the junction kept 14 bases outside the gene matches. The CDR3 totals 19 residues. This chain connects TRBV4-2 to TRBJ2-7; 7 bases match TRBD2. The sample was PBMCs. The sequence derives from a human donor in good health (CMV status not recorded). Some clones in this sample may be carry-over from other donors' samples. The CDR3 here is CASSQDLLRLAVSSYEQYF. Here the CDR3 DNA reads TGTGCCAGCAGCCAAGATCTTTTGCGGCTAGCGGTAAGCTCCTACGAGCAGTACTTC.